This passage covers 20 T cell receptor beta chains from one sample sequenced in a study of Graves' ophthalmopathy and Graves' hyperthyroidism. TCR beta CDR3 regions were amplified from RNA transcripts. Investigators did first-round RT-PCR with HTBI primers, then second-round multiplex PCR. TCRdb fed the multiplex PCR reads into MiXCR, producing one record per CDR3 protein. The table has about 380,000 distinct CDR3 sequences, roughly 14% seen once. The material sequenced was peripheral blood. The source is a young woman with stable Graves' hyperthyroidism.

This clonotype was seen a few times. CDR3 protein: CASSLVPPGGGGLDRETQYF. DNA of the CDR3: TGTGCCAGCAGCTTAGTCCCACCGGGGGGAGGGGGCCTCGATCGGGAGACCCAGTACTTC. The chain combines TRBV11-2 with TRBJ2-5; D is perhaps TRBD1 or TRBD2 (7 bases each). Germline CDR1 is SGHAT and CDR2 is FQNNGV. This CDR3 contains 20 residues. Trimming took 1 base from V and 5 from J, leaving 29 bases between them.

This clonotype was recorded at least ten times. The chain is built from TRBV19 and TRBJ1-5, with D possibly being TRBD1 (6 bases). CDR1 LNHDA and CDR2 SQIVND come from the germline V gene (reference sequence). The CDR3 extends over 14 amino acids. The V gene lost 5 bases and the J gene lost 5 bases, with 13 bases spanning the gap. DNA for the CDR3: TGTGCCAGTAGTCATACAGGGTGGGATCAGCCCCAGCATTTT. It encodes CASSHTGWDQPQHF.

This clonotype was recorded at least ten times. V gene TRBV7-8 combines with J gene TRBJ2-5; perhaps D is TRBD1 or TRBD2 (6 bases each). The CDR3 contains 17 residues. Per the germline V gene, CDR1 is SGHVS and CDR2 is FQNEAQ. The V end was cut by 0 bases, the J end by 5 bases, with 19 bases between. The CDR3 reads CASSLAPTLGGLETQYF. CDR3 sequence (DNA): TGTGCCAGCAGCTTAGCCCCTACCCTTGGGGGGCTGGAGACCCAGTACTTC.

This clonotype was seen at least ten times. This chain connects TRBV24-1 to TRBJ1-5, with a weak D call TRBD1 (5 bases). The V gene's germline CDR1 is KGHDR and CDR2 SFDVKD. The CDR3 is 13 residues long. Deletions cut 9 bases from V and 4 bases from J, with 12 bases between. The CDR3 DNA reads TGTGCCACCGGGCAGGGAGGTAATCAGCCCCAGCATTTT. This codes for CATGQGGNQPQHF.

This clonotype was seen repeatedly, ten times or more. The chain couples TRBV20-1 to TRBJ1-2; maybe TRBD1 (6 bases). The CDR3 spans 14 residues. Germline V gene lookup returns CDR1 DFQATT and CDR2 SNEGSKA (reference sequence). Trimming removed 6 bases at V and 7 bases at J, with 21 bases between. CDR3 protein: CSAVFQQGRAGYTF. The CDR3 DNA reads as TGCAGTGCCGTCTTCCAACAGGGAAGAGCTGGCTACACCTTC.

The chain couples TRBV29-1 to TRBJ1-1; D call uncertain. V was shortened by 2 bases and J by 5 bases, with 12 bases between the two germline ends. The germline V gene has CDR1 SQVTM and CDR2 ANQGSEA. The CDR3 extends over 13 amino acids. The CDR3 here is CSVESYGVTEAFF. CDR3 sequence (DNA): TGCAGCGTTGAAAGCTATGGGGTTACTGAAGCTTTCTTT.

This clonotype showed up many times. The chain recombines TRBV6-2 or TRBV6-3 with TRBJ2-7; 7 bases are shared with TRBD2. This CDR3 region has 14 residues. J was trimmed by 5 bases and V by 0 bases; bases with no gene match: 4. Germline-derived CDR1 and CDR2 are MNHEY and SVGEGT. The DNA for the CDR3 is TGTGCCAGCAGTTACTCAGCGGGGATCCACGAGCAGTACTTC. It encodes CASSYSAGIHEQYF.

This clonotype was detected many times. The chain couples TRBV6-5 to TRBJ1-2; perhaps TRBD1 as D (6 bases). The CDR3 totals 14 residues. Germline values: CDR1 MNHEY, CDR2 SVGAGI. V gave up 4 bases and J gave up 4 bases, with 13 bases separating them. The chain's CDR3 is CASSSGQPVYGYTF. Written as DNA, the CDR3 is TGTGCCAGCAGTTCTGGACAGCCCGTCTATGGCTACACCTTC.

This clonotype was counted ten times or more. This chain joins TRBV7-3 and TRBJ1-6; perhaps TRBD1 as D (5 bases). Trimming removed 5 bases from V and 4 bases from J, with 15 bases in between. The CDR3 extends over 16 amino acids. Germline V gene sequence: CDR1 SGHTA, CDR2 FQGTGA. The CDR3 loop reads CASSPAARTYNSPLHF. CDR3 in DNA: TGTGCCAGCAGCCCTGCTGCCAGGACATATAATTCACCCCTCCACTTT.

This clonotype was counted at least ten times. The CDR3 spells CASTYWGQINTGELFF. The CDR3 nucleotides are TGTGCCAGCACCTATTGGGGACAGATCAACACCGGGGAGCTGTTTTTT. The gene calls are TRBV6-2 or TRBV6-3 and TRBJ2-2; 7 positions match TRBD1. This CDR3 has 16 residues. CDR1 and CDR2 (germline): MNHEY, SVGEGT. V trimming: 7 bases; J trimming: 2 bases; junction bases outside the gene matches: 10.

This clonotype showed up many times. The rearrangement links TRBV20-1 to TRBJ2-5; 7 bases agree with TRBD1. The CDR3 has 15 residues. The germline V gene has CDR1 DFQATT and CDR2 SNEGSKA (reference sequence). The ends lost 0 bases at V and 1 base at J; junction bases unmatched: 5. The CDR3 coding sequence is TGCAGTGCTAGAGATGCCGGACAGGCCCAAGAGACCCAGTACTTC. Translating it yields CSARDAGQAQETQYF.

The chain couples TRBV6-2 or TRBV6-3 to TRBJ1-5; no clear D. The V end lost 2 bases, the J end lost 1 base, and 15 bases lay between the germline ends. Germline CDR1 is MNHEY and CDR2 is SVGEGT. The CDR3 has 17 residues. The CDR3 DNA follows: TGTGCCAGCAGTTACCTGATCGGACTTGGAAGCAATCAGCCCCAGCATTTT. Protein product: CASSYLIGLGSNQPQHF.

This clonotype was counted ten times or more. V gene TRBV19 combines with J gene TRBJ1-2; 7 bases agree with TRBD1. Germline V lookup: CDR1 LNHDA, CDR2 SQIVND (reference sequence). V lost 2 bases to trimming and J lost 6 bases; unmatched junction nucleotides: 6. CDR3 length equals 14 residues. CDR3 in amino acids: CASSIKGQHHGYTF. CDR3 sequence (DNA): TGTGCCAGTAGTATAAAGGGACAGCACCATGGCTACACCTTC.

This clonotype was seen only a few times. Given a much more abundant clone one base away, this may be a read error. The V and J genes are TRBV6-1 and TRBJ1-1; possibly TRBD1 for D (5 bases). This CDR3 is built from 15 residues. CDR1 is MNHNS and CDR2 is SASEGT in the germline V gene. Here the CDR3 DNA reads TGTGCCAGCAGTGAAGACGTCCAGGGCTACACTGGAGCTTTCTTT. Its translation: CASSEDVQGYTGAFF.

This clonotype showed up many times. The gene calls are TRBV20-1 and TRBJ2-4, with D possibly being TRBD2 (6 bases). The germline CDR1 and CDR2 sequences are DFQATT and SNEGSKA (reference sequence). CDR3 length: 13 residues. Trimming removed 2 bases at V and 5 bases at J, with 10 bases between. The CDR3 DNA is TGCAGTGCTAGAACTAGCCTAGAAAACATTCAGTACTTC. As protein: CSARTSLENIQYF.

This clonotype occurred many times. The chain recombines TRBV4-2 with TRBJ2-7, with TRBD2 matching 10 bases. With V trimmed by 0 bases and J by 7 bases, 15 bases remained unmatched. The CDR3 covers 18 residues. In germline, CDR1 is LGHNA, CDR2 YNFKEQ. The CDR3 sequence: CASSQEIAGGSLGWEQYF. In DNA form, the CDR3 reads TGTGCCAGCAGCCAAGAGATAGCGGGGGGCTCCCTTGGGTGGGAGCAGTACTTC.

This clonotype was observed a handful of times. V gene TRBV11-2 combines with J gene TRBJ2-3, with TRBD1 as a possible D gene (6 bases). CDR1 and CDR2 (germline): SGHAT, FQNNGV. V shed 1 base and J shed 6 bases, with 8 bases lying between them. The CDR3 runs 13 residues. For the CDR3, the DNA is TGTGCCAGCAGCTTAGGCAGGGGCGATACGCAGTATTTT. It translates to CASSLGRGDTQYF.

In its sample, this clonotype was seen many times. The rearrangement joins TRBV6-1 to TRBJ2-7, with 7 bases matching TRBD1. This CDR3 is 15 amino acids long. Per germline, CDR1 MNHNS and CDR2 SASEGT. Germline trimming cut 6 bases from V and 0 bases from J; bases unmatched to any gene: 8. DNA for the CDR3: TGTGCCAGCAGCCTCCGGACAGGTGGCTCCTACGAGCAGTACTTC. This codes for CASSLRTGGSYEQYF.

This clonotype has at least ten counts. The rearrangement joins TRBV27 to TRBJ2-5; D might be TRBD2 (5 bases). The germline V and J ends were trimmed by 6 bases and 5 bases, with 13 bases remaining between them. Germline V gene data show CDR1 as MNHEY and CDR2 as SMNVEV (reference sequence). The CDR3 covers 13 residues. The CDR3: CASSDRDTETQYF. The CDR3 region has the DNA TGTGCCAGCAGCGATCGGGATACCGAGACCCAGTACTTC.

The CDR3 region has the DNA TGCGCCAGCAGCCAAGAAGGACTAGCGGGGGGCCCTAGTGCAGCCGGGGAGCTGTTTTTT. Translation: CASSQEGLAGGPSAAGELFF. The chain recombines TRBV4-1 with TRBJ2-2; TRBD2 matches at 14 bases. Per germline, CDR1 MGHRA and CDR2 YSYEKL. CDR3 length: 20 amino acids. The J segment lost 6 bases and the V segment lost 0 bases, leaving 12 bases of the junction unmatched.